Only one count was recorded for the clone carrying this T cell receptor (beta chain). What it binds is unknown. The data were obtained in a study of siplizumab effects on memory and regulatory T cells. Points from the study as a whole: The apparent diversity of naive T cells exceeded that of memory cells, and naive T cells seemed to make a major contribution to the alloresponse. Versus around 30% in controls, the mappable alloreactive CD4+ clones averaged roughly 69% Treg-derived with siplizumab.

Libraries were prepared by immunoSEQ multiplex PCR; TCRdb keeps only in-frame clonotypes and omits some of them. Of 50,000 to 75,000 clones listed, just over 95% are singletons. Across a few donor pairs, the naive, memory, effector memory and TEMRA subsets were sequenced without stimulation. CDR3 length equals 12 residues. CDR1 is MNHNS, CDR2 SASEGT, per germline. Between the trimmed V and J ends, which lost 3 bases and 4 bases, there was a span of 6 bases. The V call is TRBV6-1, the J call TRBJ1-2, with no clear D. The clonotype originates from a human donor in good health. The sequencing sample was made of naive CD8+ T cells sorted from blood. In DNA, the CDR3 is TGTGCCAGCAGTGATACCTTCTATGGCTACACCTTC. Translating it yields CASSDTFYGYTF.